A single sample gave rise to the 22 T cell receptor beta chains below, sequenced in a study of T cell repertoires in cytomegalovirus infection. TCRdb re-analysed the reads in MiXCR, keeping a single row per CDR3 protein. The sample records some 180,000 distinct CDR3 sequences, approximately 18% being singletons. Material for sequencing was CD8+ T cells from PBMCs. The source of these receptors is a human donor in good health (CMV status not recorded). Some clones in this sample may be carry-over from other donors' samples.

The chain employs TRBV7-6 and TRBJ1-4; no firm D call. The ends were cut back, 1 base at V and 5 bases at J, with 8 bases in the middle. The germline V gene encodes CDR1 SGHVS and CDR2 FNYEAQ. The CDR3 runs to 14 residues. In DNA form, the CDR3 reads TGTGCCAGCAGCTTAGGCAGTCCAAATGAAAAACTGTTTTTT. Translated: CASSLGSPNEKLFF.

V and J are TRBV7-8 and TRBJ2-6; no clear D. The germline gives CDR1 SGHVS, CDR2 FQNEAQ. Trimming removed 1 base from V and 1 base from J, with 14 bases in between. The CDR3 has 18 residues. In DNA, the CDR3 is TGTGCCAGCAGCTTAGAGTTAGTAGGGTCATCTGGGGCCAACGTCCTGACTTTC. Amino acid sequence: CASSLELVGSSGANVLTF.

The CDR3 DNA reads as TGTGCCAGCAGCCCCCGGAGCCGGGGTTATGAGCAGTTCTTC. Translation gives CASSPRSRGYEQFF. V and J are TRBV12-3 or TRBV12-4 and TRBJ2-1; D is perhaps TRBD2 (5 bases). The CDR3 is made up of 14 amino acids. Trimming cost V 6 bases and J 8 bases, with 17 bases left between them.

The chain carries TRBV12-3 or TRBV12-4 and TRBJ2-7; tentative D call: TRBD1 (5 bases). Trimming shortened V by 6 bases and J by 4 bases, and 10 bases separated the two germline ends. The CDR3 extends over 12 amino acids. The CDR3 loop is CASRHDRYEQYF. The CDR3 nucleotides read TGTGCCAGCAGGCACGACAGATACGAGCAGTACTTC.

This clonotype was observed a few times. CDR3 protein: CASSSGGRTQETQYF. As DNA, the CDR3 is TGTGCCAGCAGCTCAGGTGGCAGGACCCAAGAGACCCAGTACTTC. The J gene is TRBJ2-5, the V gene TRBV7-9, with no clear D. CDR1 and CDR2 (germline): SEHNR, FQNEAQ (reference sequence). There are 15 residues in the CDR3. Between the trimmed V and J ends, which lost 4 bases and 1 base, there was a span of 13 bases.

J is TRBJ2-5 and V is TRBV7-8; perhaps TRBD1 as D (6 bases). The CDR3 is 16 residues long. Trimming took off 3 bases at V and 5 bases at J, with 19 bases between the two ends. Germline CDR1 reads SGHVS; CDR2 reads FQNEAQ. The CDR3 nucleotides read TGTGCCAGCAGCTTCCCGGAGGCCTTTAGGGGGGAGACCCAGTACTTC. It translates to CASSFPEAFRGETQYF.

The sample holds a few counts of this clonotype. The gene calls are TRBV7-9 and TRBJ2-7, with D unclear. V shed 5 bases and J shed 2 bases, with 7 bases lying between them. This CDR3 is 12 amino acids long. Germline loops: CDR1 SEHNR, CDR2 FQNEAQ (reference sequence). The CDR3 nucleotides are TGTGCCAGCAGCCCCCTAACCTACGAGCAGTACTTC. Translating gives CASSPLTYEQYF.

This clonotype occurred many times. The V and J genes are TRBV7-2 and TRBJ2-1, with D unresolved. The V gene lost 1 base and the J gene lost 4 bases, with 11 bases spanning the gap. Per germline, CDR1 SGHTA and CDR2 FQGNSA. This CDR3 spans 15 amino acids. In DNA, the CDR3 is TGTGCCAGCAGCTTAGGCAATAGCCCATACAATGAGCAGTTCTTC. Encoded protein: CASSLGNSPYNEQFF.

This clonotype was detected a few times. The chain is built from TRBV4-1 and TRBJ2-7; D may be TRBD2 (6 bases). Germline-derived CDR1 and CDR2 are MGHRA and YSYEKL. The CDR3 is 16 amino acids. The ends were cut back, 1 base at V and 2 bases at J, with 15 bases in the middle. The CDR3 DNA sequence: TGCGCCAGCAGCCAAGGTGGGACTCAAGGCACCTACGAGCAGTACTTC. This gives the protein CASSQGGTQGTYEQYF.

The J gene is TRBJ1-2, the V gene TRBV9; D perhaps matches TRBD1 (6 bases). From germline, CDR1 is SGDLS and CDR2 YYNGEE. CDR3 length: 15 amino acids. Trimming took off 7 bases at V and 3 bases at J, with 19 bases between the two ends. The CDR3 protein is CASGTPGVLDYGYTF. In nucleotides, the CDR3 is TGTGCCAGCGGGACACCGGGAGTTTTGGACTATGGCTACACCTTC.

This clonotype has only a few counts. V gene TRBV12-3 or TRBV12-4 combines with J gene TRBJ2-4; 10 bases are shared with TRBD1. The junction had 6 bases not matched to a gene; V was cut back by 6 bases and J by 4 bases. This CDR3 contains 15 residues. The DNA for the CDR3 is TGTGCCAGCAGACCTGACAGGGGGCCGAAAAACATTCAGTACTTC. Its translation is CASRPDRGPKNIQYF.

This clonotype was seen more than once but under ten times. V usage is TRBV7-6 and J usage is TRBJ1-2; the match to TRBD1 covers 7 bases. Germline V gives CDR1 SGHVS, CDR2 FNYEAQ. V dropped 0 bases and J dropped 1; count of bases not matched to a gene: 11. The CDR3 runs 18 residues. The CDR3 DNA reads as TGTGCCAGCAGCTTAGCCAAGAACAGGACAGGAAATAACTATGGCTACACCTTC. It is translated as CASSLAKNRTGNNYGYTF.

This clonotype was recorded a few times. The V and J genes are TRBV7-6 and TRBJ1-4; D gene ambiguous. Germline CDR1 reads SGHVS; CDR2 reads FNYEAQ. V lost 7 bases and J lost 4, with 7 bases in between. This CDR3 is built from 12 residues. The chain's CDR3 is CASTGINEKLFF. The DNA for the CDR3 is TGTGCCAGCACGGGGATTAATGAAAAACTGTTTTTT.

The CDR3 DNA reads TGTGCCAGCAGCTTAAAAGATCCAGATGAAGCTTTCTTT. Translating gives CASSLKDPDEAFF. The chain employs TRBV7-9 and TRBJ1-1, with D hard to call. This CDR3 has 13 residues. CDR1 and CDR2 from the germline V gene are SEHNR and FQNEAQ (reference sequence). V dropped 2 bases and J dropped 7 bases, with 11 bases sitting between them.

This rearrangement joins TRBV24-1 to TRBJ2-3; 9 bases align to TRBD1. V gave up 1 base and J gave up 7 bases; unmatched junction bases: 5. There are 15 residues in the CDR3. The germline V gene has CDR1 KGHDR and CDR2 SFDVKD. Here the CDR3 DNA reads TGTGCCACCAGTGATTTCCGGACAGGGGCGAATACGCAGTATTTT. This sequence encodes CATSDFRTGANTQYF.

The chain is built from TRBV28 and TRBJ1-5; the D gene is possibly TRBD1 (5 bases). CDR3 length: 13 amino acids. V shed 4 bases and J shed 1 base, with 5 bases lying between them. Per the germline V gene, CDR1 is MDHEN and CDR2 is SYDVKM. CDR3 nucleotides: TGTGCCAGCAGTTGGGACAGCAATCAGCCCCAGCATTTT. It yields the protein CASSWDSNQPQHF.

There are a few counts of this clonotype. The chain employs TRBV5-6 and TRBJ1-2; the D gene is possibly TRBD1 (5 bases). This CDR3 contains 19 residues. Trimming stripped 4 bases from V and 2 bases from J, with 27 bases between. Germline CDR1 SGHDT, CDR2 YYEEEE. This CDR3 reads CASSDRTPDAGLYNYGYTF. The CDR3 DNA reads TGTGCCAGCAGCGATAGGACACCGGACGCCGGGCTCTACAACTATGGCTACACCTTC.

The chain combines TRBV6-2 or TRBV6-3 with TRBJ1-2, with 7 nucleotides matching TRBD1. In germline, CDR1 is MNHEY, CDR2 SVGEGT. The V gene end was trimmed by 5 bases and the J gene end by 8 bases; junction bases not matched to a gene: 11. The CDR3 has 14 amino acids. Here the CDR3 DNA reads TGTGCCAGCAGTCGGGACAGTATCTATGAGGGCTACACCTTC. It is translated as CASSRDSIYEGYTF.

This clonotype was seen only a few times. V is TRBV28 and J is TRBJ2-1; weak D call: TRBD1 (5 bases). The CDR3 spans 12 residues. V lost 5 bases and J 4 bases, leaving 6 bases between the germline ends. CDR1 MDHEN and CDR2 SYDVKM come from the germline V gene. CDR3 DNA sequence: TGTGCCAGCAGTCGACAGTACAATGAGCAGTTCTTC. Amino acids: CASSRQYNEQFF.

CDR3 DNA sequence: TGTGCCAGCAGCTCGTGGACTAGCGGGGACGGCTTTGTCAATGAGCAGTTCTTC. This encodes CASSSWTSGDGFVNEQFF. The chain uses TRBV7-9 and TRBJ2-1; 12 bases are a match to TRBD2. The CDR3 has 18 amino acids. CDR1 and CDR2 (germline): SEHNR, FQNEAQ (reference sequence). V was clipped by 4 bases and J by 6 bases; unmatched bases: 13.

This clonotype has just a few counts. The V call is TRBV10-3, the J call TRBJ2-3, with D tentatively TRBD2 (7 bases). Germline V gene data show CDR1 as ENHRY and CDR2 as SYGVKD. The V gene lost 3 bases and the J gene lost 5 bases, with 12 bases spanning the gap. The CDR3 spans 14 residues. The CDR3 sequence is CAISERGGEDTQYF. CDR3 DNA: TGTGCCATCAGTGAACGAGGGGGGGAAGATACGCAGTATTTT.

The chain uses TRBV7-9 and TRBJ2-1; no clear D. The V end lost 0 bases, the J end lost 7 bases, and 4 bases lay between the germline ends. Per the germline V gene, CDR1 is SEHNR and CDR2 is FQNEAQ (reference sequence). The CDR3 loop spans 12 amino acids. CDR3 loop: CASSLAQNEQFF. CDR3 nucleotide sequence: TGTGCCAGCAGCTTAGCGCAGAATGAGCAGTTCTTC.